This is a list of T cell receptor beta chains from one sample in a study of blood T cell repertoires in COVID-19. Clones were read by immunoSEQ multiplex PCR, and TCRdb kept only the in-frame ones, dropping some. The table lists some 360,000 clones, about 92% of them singletons, with around 4% in the top ten. The sequencing sample was made of peripheral blood. The origin of the receptors is a woman aged 55-69 years with COVID-19, enrolled during active disease. Each CDR3 is given with its conserved first and last residue. The order of the fields is D gene, J gene, V gene, CDR3 protein, CDR3 DNA. A D gene is named only where the DNA matches it firmly.

D: TRBD1
J: TRBJ1-2
V: TRBV6-1
CDR3: CASSEAIGQGYGYTF
DNA: TGTGCCAGCAGTGAAGCGATTGGACAGGGGTACGGCTACACCTTC

D: NA
J: TRBJ1-1
V: TRBV6-5
CDR3: CASTRTALQNTEAFF
DNA: TGTGCCAGCACACGGACAGCTCTACAGAACACTGAAGCTTTCTTT

D: NA
J: TRBJ1-2
V: TRBV5-1
CDR3: CASSLGQNYGYTF
DNA: TGCGCCAGCAGCCTAGGACAGAACTATGGCTACACCTTC

D: NA
J: TRBJ2-2
V: TRBV18
CDR3: CASSPRGDTGELFF
DNA: TGTGCCAGCTCACCCAGGGGGGACACCGGGGAGCTGTTTTTT

D: NA
J: TRBJ2-7
V: TRBV3-1/TRBV3-2
CDR3: CASSQHGLYEQYF
DNA: TGTGCCAGCAGCCAACACGGTCTCTACGAGCAGTACTTC

D: NA
J: TRBJ1-1
V: TRBV6-5
CDR3: CATQQEMNTEAFF
DNA: TGTGCCACCCAACAGGAGATGAACACTGAAGCTTTCTTT

D: NA
J: TRBJ2-2
V: TRBV5-4
CDR3: CASSLADAGGTGELFF
DNA: TGTGCCAGCAGCTTGGCCGACGCAGGGGGGACCGGGGAGCTGTTTTTT

D: NA
J: TRBJ1-1
V: TRBV28
CDR3: CASSSLGQGRNTEAFF
DNA: TGTGCCAGCAGTTCCCTTGGGCAGGGGAGGAACACTGAAGCTTTCTTT

D: NA
J: TRBJ2-1
V: TRBV5-4
CDR3: CASSLGQARTYNEQFF
DNA: TGTGCCAGCAGCTTGGGACAAGCCCGAACCTACAATGAGCAGTTCTTC

D: TRBD1
J: TRBJ1-1
V: TRBV5-6
CDR3: CASSGTGGRTEAFF
DNA: TGTGCCAGCAGCGGGACAGGTGGAAGGACTGAAGCTTTCTTT

D: NA
J: TRBJ1-3
V: TRBV30
CDR3: CAWSWGGRGNTIYF
DNA: TGTGCCTGGAGTTGGGGGGGCAGGGGAAACACCATATATTTT

D: NA
J: TRBJ1-1
V: TRBV12-3/TRBV12-4
CDR3: CASTVGGNTEAFF
DNA: TGTGCCAGCACTGTAGGGGGGAACACTGAAGCTTTCTTT